This T cell receptor beta chain is from a study of T-cell memory formation after mild COVID-19. Study-level information: Across donors, TCR clusters were largely donor specific.

The table lists this clonotype with many counts. Sample barcodes and UMIs were carried by the TCR alpha and TCR beta cDNA libraries that 5'RACE generated with constant-segment primers. MiXCR, applied by TCRdb to the 5' RACE reads, yields one record per CDR3 protein. The table lists hundreds of thousands of distinct CDR3 sequences, about a fifth of them singletons, with around 9.2% in the top ten. The CDR3 is made up of 16 amino acids. The ends lost 4 bases at V and 8 bases at J; junction bases unmatched: 13. From germline, CDR1 is MNHEY and CDR2 SVGAGI. This chain joins TRBV6-5 and TRBJ1-2; 10 bases align to TRBD1. Sequenced: PBMCs or a T cell subset sorted from them (not recorded which). This receptor was obtained from an adult woman who had mild COVID-19 (a few samples of this study predate the infection). Cell type and time point are not known. For the CDR3, the DNA is TGTGCCAGCAGTTCACGGACAGGGGGTTTAGGAGAAGGCTACACCTTC. This gives the protein CASSSRTGGLGEGYTF.